This section outlines one T cell receptor (beta chain) sequence together with its context. What it binds is not known. The entry originates in a study of response to subunit inactivated influenza vaccine. Notes on the study in general: There was a suggestion from the authors that each seasonal influenza vaccination recruits few new T cells.

TCRdb passed the RT-PCR reads through MiXCR, listing each CDR3 protein once. The table records over 750,000 distinct CDR3 sequences, 21% of them present only once. The CDR3 is 14 residues long. The germline gives CDR1 MNHNS, CDR2 SASEGT. V gave up 6 bases and J gave up 2 bases, with 8 bases separating them. This TCR was sampled from a man in his fifties or sixties who received an inactivated influenza vaccine. V is TRBV6-1 and J is TRBJ2-6; no clear D. The source material was PBMCs from blood, sampled 5 days after vaccination. The CDR3 is CASSRRAGANVLTF. CDR3 nucleotides: TGTGCCAGCAGCCGCCGGGCTGGGGCCAACGTCCTGACTTTC.